The following is a T cell receptor beta chain sequence with its context. Its antigen is as yet unknown. V was shortened by 10 bases and J by 4 bases, with 16 bases between the two germline ends. This CDR3 has 14 amino acids. Germline-derived CDR1 and CDR2 are MNHNS and SASEGT. This sample was included in a study of identical twins. Overall study findings and caveats: Cord blood beta clonotypes present at high abundance carried fewer insertions; no such pattern appeared in memory repertoires. A partial confounding effect on zero-insertion analyses could come from invariant MAIT and iNKT cells.

TCRdb passed the 5' RACE reads through MiXCR, listing each CDR3 protein once. The data contain hundreds of thousands of distinct CDR3 sequences, roughly 18% of them singletons. Separately, the same data were catalogued under a study of T cells expressing NK-cell markers. From that second work: Sorted CD3+CD56+NKG2C+, CD3+CD56+NKG2C- and CD3+CD56-NKG2C+ T cells supplied TCR beta repertoires. The share of CD8+ T cells held by dominant NKG2C+ clonotypes was about 1.0-7.5% in about six donors.

Sample: PBMCs. The clonotype comes from a woman under 30 in good health. V and J are TRBV6-1 and TRBJ2-2; D could derive from TRBD1 or TRBD2 (5 bases each). Written as DNA, the CDR3 is TGTGCCACCGGGACCCTGAGGCCCACCGGGGAGCTGTTTTTT. Its protein is CATGTLRPTGELFF.